A selection of T cell receptor beta chains follows, all from one sample in a study of blood T cell repertoires in COVID-19. Method: immunoSEQ multiplex PCR; TCRdb's copy keeps in-frame clones and lacks some. This sample has 200,000 to 300,000 clones; roughly 88% occur once, and the top ten carry over 3%. The specimen was PBMCs or T cells enriched from blood (not recorded which). Receptors were obtained from a middle-aged woman who had been exposed to COVID-19. CDR3s include the opening cysteine and the closing phenylalanine or tryptophan. The D gene is left open where the match is weak.

d_gene: -; v_gene: TRBV27; j_gene: TRBJ1-2; CDR3nt: TGTGCCAGCAGTTTAAAGATGCCCAGCTATGGCTACACCTTC; CDR3aa: CASSLKMPSYGYTF
d_gene: -; v_gene: TRBV30; j_gene: TRBJ2-3; CDR3nt: TGTGCCTGGAGTAGGCGCGGTTGGGACTTCTCCACAGATACGCAGTATTTT; CDR3aa: CAWSRRGWDFSTDTQYF
d_gene: -; v_gene: TRBV13; j_gene: TRBJ1-1; CDR3nt: TGTGCCAGCAGCCCCCGCGCGCAGGGTTCGGGTGAAGCTTTCTTT; CDR3aa: CASSPRAQGSGEAFF
d_gene: -; v_gene: TRBV7-2; j_gene: TRBJ2-5; CDR3nt: TGTGCCAGCAGTAAAGAAGGCGGTAGCGTCTCGAGGACCCAGTACTTC; CDR3aa: CASSKEGGSVSRTQYF
d_gene: TRBD1; v_gene: TRBV18; j_gene: TRBJ2-3; CDR3nt: TGTGCCAGCTCACCACCTGGGACAGCCAATACGCAGTATTTT; CDR3aa: CASSPPGTANTQYF
d_gene: -; v_gene: TRBV7-3; j_gene: TRBJ1-1; CDR3nt: TGTGCCAGCAGCTTAATGTTCGGCACTGAAGCTTTCTTT; CDR3aa: CASSLMFGTEAFF
d_gene: -; v_gene: TRBV7-5; j_gene: TRBJ1-1; CDR3nt: TGTGCCAGAAGCTTCCAGGGGGACACTGAAGCTTTCTTT; CDR3aa: CARSFQGDTEAFF
d_gene: TRBD1; v_gene: TRBV11-2; j_gene: TRBJ1-6; CDR3nt: TGTGCCAGCAGTCTTACAGGGGGCGGGGATTCACCCCTCCACTTT; CDR3aa: CASSLTGGGDSPLHF
d_gene: TRBD2; v_gene: TRBV4-1; j_gene: TRBJ2-3; CDR3nt: TGCGCCAGCAGCCGGGGGACTAGCGGGAGGGCCCGTGATACGCAGTATTTT; CDR3aa: CASSRGTSGRARDTQYF
d_gene: -; v_gene: TRBV28; j_gene: TRBJ1-1; CDR3nt: TGTGCCAGCAGTTTCGGTGAAGCTTTCTTT; CDR3aa: CASSFGEAFF
d_gene: TRBD2; v_gene: TRBV3-1/TRBV3-2; j_gene: TRBJ2-1; CDR3nt: TGTGCCAGCAGCCAATTCATGACGGGAGGGCCGAATGAGCAGTTCTTC; CDR3aa: CASSQFMTGGPNEQFF
d_gene: TRBD2; v_gene: TRBV28; j_gene: TRBJ2-3; CDR3nt: TGTGCCAGCAGACCCGGGACTAGCAGCTATACGCAGTATTTT; CDR3aa: CASRPGTSSYTQYF
d_gene: TRBD1; v_gene: TRBV27; j_gene: TRBJ2-3; CDR3nt: TGTGCCAGCAGTCTAAGTTGGGGCAGGGGGCGAGATACGCAGTATTTT; CDR3aa: CASSLSWGRGRDTQYF
d_gene: TRBD1; v_gene: TRBV7-3; j_gene: TRBJ2-7; CDR3nt: TGTGCCAGCAGCCCGGGACAGGAATACGAGCAGTACTTC; CDR3aa: CASSPGQEYEQYF
d_gene: TRBD1; v_gene: TRBV28; j_gene: TRBJ1-2; CDR3nt: TGTGCCAGCAGTACTCCATCGGGACAGGTACTCTATGGCTACACCTTC; CDR3aa: CASSTPSGQVLYGYTF